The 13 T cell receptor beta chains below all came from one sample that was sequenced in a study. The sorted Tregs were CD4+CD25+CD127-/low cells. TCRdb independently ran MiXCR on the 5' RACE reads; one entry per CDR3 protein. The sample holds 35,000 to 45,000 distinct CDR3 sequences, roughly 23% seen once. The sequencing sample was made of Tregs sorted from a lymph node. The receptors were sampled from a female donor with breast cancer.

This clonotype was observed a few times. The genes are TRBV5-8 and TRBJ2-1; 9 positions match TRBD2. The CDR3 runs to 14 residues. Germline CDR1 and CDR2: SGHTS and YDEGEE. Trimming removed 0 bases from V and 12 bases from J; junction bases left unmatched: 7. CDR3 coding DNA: TGTGCCAGCAGCTTGGTGTCGGGCGGGAGGGTGCAGTTCTTC. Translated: CASSLVSGGRVQFF. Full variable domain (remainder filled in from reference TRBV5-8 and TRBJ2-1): EAGVTQSPTHLIKTRGQQATLRCSPISGHTSVYWYQQALGLGLQFLLWYDEGEERNRGNFPPRFSGRQFPNYSSELNVNALELEDSALYLCASSLVSGGRVQFFGPGTRLTVL.

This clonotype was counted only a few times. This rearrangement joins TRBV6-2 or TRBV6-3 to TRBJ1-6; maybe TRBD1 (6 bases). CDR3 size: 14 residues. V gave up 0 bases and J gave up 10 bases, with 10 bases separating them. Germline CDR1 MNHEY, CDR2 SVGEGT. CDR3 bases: TGTGCCAGCAGTTACTCGACAGGACAATCACCCCTCCACTTT. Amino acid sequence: CASSYSTGQSPLHF.

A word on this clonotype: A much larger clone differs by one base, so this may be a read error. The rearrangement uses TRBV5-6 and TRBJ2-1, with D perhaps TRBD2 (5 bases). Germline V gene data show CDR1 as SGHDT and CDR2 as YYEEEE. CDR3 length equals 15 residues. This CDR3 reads CASSYRTGWYNEQSF. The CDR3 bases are TGTGCCAGCAGCTACCGGACTGGGTGGTACAATGAGCAGTCCTTC.

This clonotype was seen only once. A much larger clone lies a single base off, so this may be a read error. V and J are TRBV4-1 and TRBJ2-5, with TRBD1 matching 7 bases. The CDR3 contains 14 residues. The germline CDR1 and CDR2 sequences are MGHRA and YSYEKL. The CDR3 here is CTSSLQTGVETQYF. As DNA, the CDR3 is TGCACCAGCAGCCTACAAACAGGGGTAGAGACCCAGTACTTC.

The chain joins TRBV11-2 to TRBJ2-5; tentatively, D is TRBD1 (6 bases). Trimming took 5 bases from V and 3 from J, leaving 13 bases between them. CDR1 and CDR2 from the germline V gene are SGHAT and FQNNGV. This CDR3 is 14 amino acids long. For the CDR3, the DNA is TGTGCCAGCAGCCGGTCTACAGGGAAAGAGACCCAGTACTTC. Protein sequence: CASSRSTGKETQYF.

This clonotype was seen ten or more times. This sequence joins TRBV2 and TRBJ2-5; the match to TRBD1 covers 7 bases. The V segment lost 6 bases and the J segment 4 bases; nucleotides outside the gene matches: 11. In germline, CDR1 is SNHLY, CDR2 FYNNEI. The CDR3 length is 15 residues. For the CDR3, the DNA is TGTGCCAGCAGCCGTGGCAGGACAGGTAGAGAGACCCAGTACTTC. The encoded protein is CASSRGRTGRETQYF.

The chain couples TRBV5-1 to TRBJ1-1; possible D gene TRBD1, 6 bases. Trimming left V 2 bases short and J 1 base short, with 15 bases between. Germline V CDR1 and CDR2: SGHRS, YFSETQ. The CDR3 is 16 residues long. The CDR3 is CASSLGGTRSNTEAFF. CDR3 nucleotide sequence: TGCGCCAGCAGCTTAGGAGGGACAAGATCGAACACTGAAGCTTTCTTT.

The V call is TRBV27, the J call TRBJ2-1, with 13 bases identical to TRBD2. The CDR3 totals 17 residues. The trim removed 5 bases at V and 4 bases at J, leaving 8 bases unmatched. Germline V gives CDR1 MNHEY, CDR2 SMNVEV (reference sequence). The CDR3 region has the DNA TGTGCCAGCAGTCCTCGGACTAGCGGGGGACCTTACAATGAGCAGTTCTTC. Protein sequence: CASSPRTSGGPYNEQFF.

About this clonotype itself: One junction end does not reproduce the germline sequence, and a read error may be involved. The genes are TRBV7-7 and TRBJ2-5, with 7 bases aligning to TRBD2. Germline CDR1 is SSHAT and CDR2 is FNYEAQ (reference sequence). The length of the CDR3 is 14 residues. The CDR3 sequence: CASSSRGQGGVQYF. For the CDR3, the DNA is TGTGCTAGCAGCTCCCGAGGGCAGGGAGGGGTCCAGTACTTC.

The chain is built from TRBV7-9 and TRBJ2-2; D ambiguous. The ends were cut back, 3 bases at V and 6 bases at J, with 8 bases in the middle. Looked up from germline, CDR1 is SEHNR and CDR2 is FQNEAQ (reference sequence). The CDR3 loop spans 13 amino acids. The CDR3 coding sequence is TGTGCCAGCAGCTTTGTCATAGCCGGGGAGCTGTTTTTT. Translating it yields CASSFVIAGELFF.

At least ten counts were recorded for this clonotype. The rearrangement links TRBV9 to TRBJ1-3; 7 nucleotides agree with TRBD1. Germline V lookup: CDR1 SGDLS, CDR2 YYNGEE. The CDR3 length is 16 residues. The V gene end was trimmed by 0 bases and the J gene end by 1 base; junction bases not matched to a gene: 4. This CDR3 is CASSVGTGTSGNTIYF. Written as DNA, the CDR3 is TGTGCCAGCAGCGTAGGGACAGGAACTTCTGGAAACACCATATATTTT.

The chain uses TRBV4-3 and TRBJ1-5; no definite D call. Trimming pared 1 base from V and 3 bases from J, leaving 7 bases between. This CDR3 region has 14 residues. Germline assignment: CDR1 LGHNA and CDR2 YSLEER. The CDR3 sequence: CASSQGRDNQPQHF. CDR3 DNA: TGCGCCAGCAGCCAAGGTAGGGACAATCAGCCCCAGCATTTT.

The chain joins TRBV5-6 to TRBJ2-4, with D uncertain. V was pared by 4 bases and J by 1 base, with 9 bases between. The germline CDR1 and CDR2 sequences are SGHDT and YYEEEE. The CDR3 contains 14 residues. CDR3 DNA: TGTGCCAGCAGCGAACAATCCGCCAAAAACATTCAGTACTTC. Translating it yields CASSEQSAKNIQYF.